This paragraph covers one T cell receptor (beta chain) sequence. Individuals drawn from around 25 US areas were roughly 18 to 95 years old. Donors were grouped by their self-reported clinical history. The data were taken from a study of blood T cell repertoires in COVID-19. Study summary: Samples representing acute and convalescent COVID-19 were sourced from the United States, Italy and Spain. T cells, B-cell-depleted T cells, or PBMCs supplied cDNA or gDNA.

Sequencing was performed with immunoSEQ multiplex PCR; in TCRdb, only in-frame clones are kept and a portion is missing. Of about 200,000 clones listed, 83% are singletons. V lost 6 bases and J 7 bases, leaving 21 bases between the germline ends. This CDR3 has 16 residues. The germline CDR1 and CDR2 sequences are MNHEY and SMNVEV (reference sequence). The receptor comes from a woman aged 45-65 years who had been exposed to COVID-19. The rearrangement joins TRBV27 to TRBJ1-4, with D perhaps matching TRBD1 (5 bases). Sequencing input: PBMCs or T cells enriched from blood (not recorded which). CDR3 bases: TGTGCCAGCAGGGCGCCCCTGGGTAGGGGCAGTGAAAAACTGTTTTTT. It translates to CASRAPLGRGSEKLFF.